The 28 T cell receptor beta chains in this list originate from one sample, sequenced in a study of human T cells and chemical hapten exposure. Described time point: pre-sensitization, week 0. The treatment denotes: therapeutic diphenylcyclopropenone sensitization with weekly scalp DPC. TCRdb used MiXCR to reprocess the RACE reads, holding one entry per CDR3 protein. The data hold approximately 400,000 distinct CDR3 sequences, with less than 6.5% observed a single time. Source: whole blood, taken in connection with sensitization to the hapten diphenylcyclopropenone (DPC). The receptors derive from a woman aged 45-60 years with alopecia areata. Some clones in this sample may be carry-over from other donors' samples.

For this clonotype: It may be a read error: a sequence one base away is much more abundant. This chain joins TRBV4-3 and TRBJ2-1; TRBD1 agrees at 8 bases. This CDR3 has 15 amino acids. Germline-derived CDR1 and CDR2 are LGHNA and YSLEER. The CDR3 sequence is CASSQEQGVYNVQFF. CDR3 nucleotide sequence: TGCGCCAGCAGCCAAGAACAGGGGGTGTACAATGTGCAGTTCTTC.

At least ten counts were recorded for this clonotype. This chain joins TRBV30 and TRBJ2-4, with 7 bases matching TRBD2. Germline V gene data show CDR1 as GTSNPN and CDR2 as SVGIG (reference sequence). The CDR3 is 12 residues long. V lost 7 bases to trimming and J lost 1 base; unmatched junction nucleotides: 1. In DNA, the CDR3 is TGTGCCTCTAGCGGTGCCAAAAACATTCAGTACTTC. It codes for CASSGAKNIQYF.

This clonotype has at least ten counts. This chain links TRBV7-2 with TRBJ1-1, with D hard to call. Germline V gives CDR1 SGHTA, CDR2 FQGNSA. Trimming shortened V by 5 bases and J by 1 base, and 11 bases separated the two germline ends. The CDR3 contains 14 residues. The CDR3 DNA is TGTGCCAGCAGCCCAAACCCGGGGAACACTGAAGCTTTCTTT. It codes for CASSPNPGNTEAFF.

This clonotype was seen repeatedly, ten times or more. The chain has TRBV5-1 and TRBJ2-3; weak D call: TRBD1 (5 bases). Germline assignment: CDR1 SGHRS and CDR2 YFSETQ. Trimming cost V 0 bases and J 3 bases, with 8 bases left between them. CDR3 length equals 14 residues. CDR3 nucleotides: TGCGCCAGCAGCTTGGGAGACAGAACAGATACGCAGTATTTT. Amino acid sequence: CASSLGDRTDTQYF.

Of note for this clonotype: Just one base apart from a much larger clone, this may be a read error. J is TRBJ1-2 and V is TRBV6-5, with D unclear. The germline V gene encodes CDR1 MNHEY and CDR2 SVGAGI. The CDR3 totals 14 residues. The CDR3 here is CANSYSTERYGYTF. In DNA form, the CDR3 reads TGTGCCAACAGTTACTCGACGGAGCGCTATGGCTACACCTTC.

The chain has TRBV27 and TRBJ1-1, with TRBD1 identical over 12 bases. Looked up from germline, CDR1 is MNHEY and CDR2 is SMNVEV (reference sequence). V lost 9 bases and J lost 4; bases outside the gene matches: 12. The CDR3 covers 16 residues. The CDR3 here is CASRTPGQGAGTEAFF. CDR3 in DNA: TGTGCCAGTAGAACCCCGGGACAGGGGGCCGGCACTGAAGCTTTCTTT.

The rearrangement joins TRBV7-2 to TRBJ2-1; TRBD1 matches at 10 bases. The CDR3 runs 17 residues. Trimming removed 2 bases from V and 5 bases from J; junction bases left unmatched: 9. From germline, CDR1 is SGHTA and CDR2 FQGNSA. The CDR3 sequence is CASSLRTPGQGNNEQFF. In DNA, the CDR3 is TGTGCCAGCAGCTTACGGACCCCGGGACAGGGGAACAATGAGCAGTTCTTC. Using reference TRBV7-2 and TRBJ2-1 for the parts outside the CDR3, the full variable domain is GAGVSQSPSNKVTEKGKDVELRCDPISGHTALYWYRQSLGQGLEFLIYFQGNSAPDKSGLPSDRFSAERTGGSVSTLTIQRTQQEDSAVYLCASSLRTPGQGNNEQFFGPGTRLTVL.

This clonotype was seen ten or more times. The V and J genes are TRBV29-1 and TRBJ1-1; D is uncertain. The CDR3 length is 11 residues. V shed 0 bases and J shed 4 bases, with 3 bases lying between them. Germline CDR1 is SQVTM and CDR2 is ANQGSEA. For the CDR3, the DNA is TGCAGCGTTGAAGATGCCACTGAAGCTTTCTTT. Protein product: CSVEDATEAFF.

This clonotype showed up many times. CDR3 sequence: CASRSGSNTGELFF. As DNA, the CDR3 is TGTGCCAGTAGATCGGGCAGTAACACCGGGGAGCTGTTTTTT. The V and J genes are TRBV19 and TRBJ2-2; D call uncertain. This CDR3 contains 14 residues. Germline-derived CDR1 and CDR2 are LNHDA and SQIVND (reference sequence). V lost 6 bases and J lost 2, with 10 bases in between.

This clonotype appeared a few times. The rearrangement joins TRBV7-8 to TRBJ2-5; unclear D gene. The CDR3 spans 13 residues. From germline, CDR1 is SGHVS and CDR2 FQNEAQ. Between the trimmed V and J ends, which lost 1 base and 4 bases, there was a span of 7 bases. Written as DNA, the CDR3 is TGTGCCAGCAGCTTAGAAGGTCCAGAGACCCAGTACTTC. Translating it yields CASSLEGPETQYF.

There are many counts of this clonotype. V usage is TRBV24-1 and J usage is TRBJ2-1; 8 bases fit TRBD1. V shed 4 bases, J shed 7 bases, and the junction held 8 bases outside the gene matches. The germline gives CDR1 KGHDR, CDR2 SFDVKD. The CDR3 length is 15 residues. For the CDR3, the DNA is TGTGCCACCAGTGACCCGACAGGGGTAGGAAATGAGCAGTTCTTC. Translation: CATSDPTGVGNEQFF.

This clonotype appeared a few times. The genes are TRBV20-1 and TRBJ2-1; 7 bases line up with TRBD1. CDR3 length equals 11 residues. CDR1 DFQATT and CDR2 SNEGSKA come from the germline V gene (reference sequence). Germline trimming cut 4 bases from V and 8 bases from J; bases unmatched to any gene: 2. CDR3 nucleotides: TGCAGTGCTACGACAGGGTATGAGCAGTTCTTC. This codes for CSATTGYEQFF.

Comment on this clonotype: The junction and the germline gene differ at one end; a read error may be behind it. V and J are TRBV11-2 and TRBJ1-5; D gene uncertain. The CDR3 is made up of 15 amino acids. Per germline, CDR1 SGHAT and CDR2 FQNNGV. The chain's CDR3 is CASSLGHRPNQPQHF. The DNA of the CDR3 is TGTGCCAGCAGTTTAGGTCACAGACCTAATCAGCCCCAGCATTTT.

This clonotype was seen ten or more times. The J gene is TRBJ2-7, the V gene TRBV9; 8 bases agree with TRBD1. There are 16 residues in the CDR3. V was pared by 3 bases and J by 0 bases, with 8 bases of the junction left unmatched. Germline CDR1 and CDR2: SGDLS and YYNGEE. CDR3 residues: CASSDAPGQVSYEQYF. CDR3 in DNA: TGTGCCAGCAGCGACGCACCGGGACAGGTCTCCTACGAGCAGTACTTC. The whole variable domain, filled in from reference TRBV9 and TRBJ2-7, reads DSGVTQTPKHLITATGQRVTLRCSPRSGDLSVYWYQQSLDQGLQFLIQYYNGEERAKGNILERFSAQQFPDLHSELNLSSLELGDSALYFCASSDAPGQVSYEQYFGPGTRLTVT.

This clonotype was picked up many times. V usage is TRBV20-1 and J usage is TRBJ2-7; the D is unclear. The CDR3 sequence is 13 residues long. Between the trimmed V and J ends, which lost 6 bases and 2 bases, there was a span of 14 bases. Germline lookup yields CDR1 DFQATT and CDR2 SNEGSKA (reference sequence). CDR3: CSAPEMTTYEQYF. The CDR3 DNA reads TGCAGTGCCCCGGAGATGACAACCTACGAGCAGTACTTC.

This clonotype was counted many times. The chain carries TRBV29-1 and TRBJ2-1, with 11 bases matching TRBD2. The CDR3 totals 13 residues. Trimming cost V 7 bases and J 6 bases; bases outside gene matches: 5. Germline V gives CDR1 SQVTM, CDR2 ANQGSEA. The CDR3 DNA reads TGCAGCGCAATTAGCGGGAGGGTCAATGAGCAGTTCTTC. Translation gives CSAISGRVNEQFF.

In its sample, this clonotype was seen many times. The chain combines TRBV28 with TRBJ2-3; D might be TRBD1 or TRBD2, each matching 5 bases. The CDR3 has 15 residues. The germline V gene has CDR1 MDHEN and CDR2 SYDVKM. Trimming stripped 3 bases from V and 1 base from J, with 11 bases between. For the CDR3, the DNA is TGTGCCAGCAGTTTCCGGGACGGGGGCACAGATACGCAGTATTTT. It specifies CASSFRDGGTDTQYF. Looking up the rest from reference TRBV28 and TRBJ2-3 gives the full variable domain: DVKVTQSSRYLVKRTGEKVFLECVQDMDHENMFWYRQDPGLGLRLIYFSYDVKMKEKGDIPEGYSVSREKKERFSLILESASTNQTSMYLCASSFRDGGTDTQYFGPGTRLTVL.

V gene TRBV20-1 combines with J gene TRBJ1-1; D is possibly TRBD1 (5 bases). V lost 4 bases to trimming and J lost 3 bases, with 15 bases between them. CDR1 is DFQATT and CDR2 is SNEGSKA in the germline V gene (reference sequence). The CDR3 sequence is 14 residues long. The CDR3 loop is CSATPAGGDTEAFF. CDR3 sequence (DNA): TGCAGTGCTACACCAGCGGGGGGGGACACTGAAGCTTTCTTT.

The chain couples TRBV12-3 or TRBV12-4 to TRBJ2-3; 10 bases line up with TRBD2. The CDR3 spans 15 residues. Trimming cost V 4 bases and J 6 bases; bases outside gene matches: 7. CDR3 protein: CASSSQRGGQDTQYF. CDR3 DNA sequence: TGTGCCAGCAGTTCCCAGCGGGGGGGGCAGGATACGCAGTATTTT.

This clonotype showed up many times. This chain joins TRBV11-2 and TRBJ2-7, with TRBD1 matching over 9 bases. The CDR3 totals 13 residues. The trim removed 5 bases at V and 5 bases at J, leaving 4 bases unmatched. Germline CDR1 reads SGHAT; CDR2 reads FQNNGV. The CDR3, as DNA: TGTGCCAGCAGCCTAACAGGGGGCCACGAGCAGTACTTC. This codes for CASSLTGGHEQYF.

This clonotype was counted at least ten times. The chain carries TRBV14 and TRBJ1-1; TRBD1 is a possible D gene (5 bases). This CDR3 comprises 15 residues. V was cut by 0 bases and J by 3 bases, with 11 bases left in between. From germline, CDR1 is SGHDN and CDR2 FVKESK. The CDR3 nucleotides read TGTGCCAGCAGCCAAGAAAGGGGTAGGGACACTGAAGCTTTCTTT. This translates into CASSQERGRDTEAFF.

This clonotype appeared a few times. V is TRBV10-2 and J is TRBJ2-2; 8 bases match TRBD2. With V trimmed by 8 bases and J by 4 bases, 6 bases remained unmatched. Germline values: CDR1 WSHSY, CDR2 SAAADI. This CDR3 is built from 14 residues. The CDR3 is CASGASGGTGELFF. The DNA for the CDR3 is TGCGCCAGCGGGGCGAGCGGGGGCACCGGGGAGCTGTTTTTT.

This clonotype has at least ten counts. The chain recombines TRBV3-1 with TRBJ2-1; 12 nucleotides line up with TRBD2. The V segment lost 1 base and the J segment 0 bases; nucleotides outside the gene matches: 7. The V gene's germline CDR1 is LGHDT and CDR2 YNNKEL (reference sequence). This CDR3 region has 19 residues. CDR3: CASSQGLAGAISSYNEQFF. The CDR3 nucleotides are TGTGCCAGCAGCCAAGGACTAGCGGGAGCTATAAGCTCCTACAATGAGCAGTTCTTC.

This clonotype has ten or more counts. The chain couples TRBV12-3 or TRBV12-4 to TRBJ1-1; D is perhaps TRBD1 (5 bases). This CDR3 has 13 residues. V lost 7 bases and J 0 bases, leaving 9 bases between the germline ends. The CDR3 sequence is CASNLGVNTEAFF. Written as DNA, the CDR3 is TGTGCCAGCAACTTAGGGGTGAACACTGAAGCTTTCTTT.

This clonotype came up many times. The J gene is TRBJ2-3, the V gene TRBV7-6; D is unclear. This CDR3 is 15 amino acids long. The germline gives CDR1 SGHVS, CDR2 FNYEAQ. Trimming left V 1 base short and J 2 bases short, with 10 bases between. The CDR3 reads CASSLEPGVTDTQYF. The DNA of the CDR3 is TGTGCCAGCAGCTTAGAGCCAGGAGTCACAGATACGCAGTATTTT.

This clonotype was seen at least ten times. This rearrangement joins TRBV7-9 to TRBJ1-5, with D maybe TRBD1 (6 bases). The CDR3 sequence is 14 residues long. Trimming stripped 4 bases from V and 3 bases from J, with 10 bases between. The germline CDR1 and CDR2 sequences are SEHNR and FQNEAQ (reference sequence). CDR3 loop: CASSSDSHNQPQHF. The CDR3 nucleotides are TGTGCCAGCAGCTCGGACAGCCACAATCAGCCCCAGCATTTT.

This clonotype was seen ten or more times. The rearrangement joins TRBV7-3 to TRBJ2-6, with TRBD1 identical over 10 bases. Germline CDR1 SGHTA, CDR2 FQGTGA. The CDR3 has 17 amino acids. The J segment lost 0 bases and the V segment lost 1 base, leaving 0 bases of the junction unmatched. CDR3 bases: TGTGCCAGCAGCTTAAGGGACAGGGGCTCTGGGGCCAACGTCCTGACTTTC. Encoded protein: CASSLRDRGSGANVLTF.

This chain connects TRBV7-7 to TRBJ2-5, with D possibly being TRBD1 or TRBD2 (5 bases each). Trimming pared 3 bases from V and 2 bases from J, leaving 16 bases between. The CDR3 sequence is 16 residues long. Germline CDR1 is SSHAT and CDR2 is FNYEAQ (reference sequence). The CDR3 DNA is TGTGCCAGCAGCTTGGGACGCCGGGTCGGGCAAGAGACCCAGTACTTC. This gives the protein CASSLGRRVGQETQYF. Looking up the rest from reference TRBV7-7 and TRBJ2-5 gives the full variable domain: GAGVSQSPRYKVTKRGQDVTLRCDPISSHATLYWYQQALGQGPEFLTYFNYEAQPDKSGLPSDRFSAERPEGSISTLTIQRTEQRDSAMYRCASSLGRRVGQETQYFGPGTRLLVL.